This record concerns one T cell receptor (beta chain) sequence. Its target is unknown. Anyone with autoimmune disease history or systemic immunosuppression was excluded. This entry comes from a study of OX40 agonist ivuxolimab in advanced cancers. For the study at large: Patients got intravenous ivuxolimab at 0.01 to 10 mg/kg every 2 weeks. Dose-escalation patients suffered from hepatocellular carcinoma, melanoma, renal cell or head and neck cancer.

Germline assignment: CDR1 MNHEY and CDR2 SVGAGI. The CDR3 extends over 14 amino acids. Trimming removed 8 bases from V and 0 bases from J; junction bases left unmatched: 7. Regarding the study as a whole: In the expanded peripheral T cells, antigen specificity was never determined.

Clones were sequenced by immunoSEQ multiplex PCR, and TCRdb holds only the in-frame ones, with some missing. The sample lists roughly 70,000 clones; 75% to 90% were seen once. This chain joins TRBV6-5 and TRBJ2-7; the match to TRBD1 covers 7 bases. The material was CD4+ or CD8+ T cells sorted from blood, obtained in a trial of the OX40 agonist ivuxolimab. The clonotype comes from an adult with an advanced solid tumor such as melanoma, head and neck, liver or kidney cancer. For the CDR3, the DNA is TGTGCCAGCGGCGGACAGGACAACTCCTACGAGCAGTACTTC. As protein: CASGGQDNSYEQYF.